The next 23 T cell receptor beta chains were all read from a single sample in a study of beta chain features in type 1 diabetes. For these TCRs, the target antigens are not known. Study conclusions and caveats: When Type 1 diabetes patients were examined, their TCRB CDR3s proved moderately but significantly shorter in all four CD4+ subsets.

Sequencing targeted expressed TCRB transcripts, as all isolated RNA had been reverse transcribed. The data were produced by immunoSEQ multiplex PCR, yet TCRdb's version contains in-frame clones alone and is incomplete. The repertoire includes about 740,000 clones, about an eighth of them detected once, and 0.02% to 0.025% sits in the top ten. The specimen was naive CD4+ T cells from blood. These receptors all come from a man younger than 35 with type 1 diabetes.

A few counts support this clone. CDR3 sequence: CAIRESGGYHEQFF. The CDR3 DNA reads TGTGCCATCAGGGAATCAGGGGGTTACCATGAGCAGTTCTTC. This chain connects TRBV10-3 to TRBJ2-1; TRBD1 aligns across 7 bases. The CDR3 spans 14 residues. V shed 6 bases, J shed 8 bases, and the junction held 10 bases outside the gene matches. Germline lookup yields CDR1 ENHRY and CDR2 SYGVKD.

The rearrangement joins TRBV7-8 to TRBJ1-5; D uncertain. The CDR3 is 16 residues long. In germline, CDR1 is SGHVS, CDR2 FQNEAQ. With 0 bases removed from V and 1 base from J, the gap between germline ends came to 10 bases. The CDR3 DNA reads as TGTGCCAGCAGCTTAGCTCTGGGCAAGAGCAATCAGCCCCAGCATTTT. Its translation is CASSLALGKSNQPQHF.

This clone was detected only a few times. CDR3 nucleotide sequence: TGCGCCAGCAGCCTTGGCGTGGGGAGAGGGGAGACCCAGTACTTC. Residues: CASSLGVGRGETQYF. The rearrangement links TRBV4-1 to TRBJ2-5; TRBD2 is a possible D gene (5 bases). The germline V and J ends were trimmed by 4 bases and 5 bases, with 17 bases remaining between them. This CDR3 region has 15 residues. Germline CDR1 is MGHRA and CDR2 is YSYEKL.

In this sample, this clone turned up a few times. This rearrangement joins TRBV6-1 to TRBJ1-2; D is unresolved. The germline V gene has CDR1 MNHNS and CDR2 SASEGT. CDR3 length equals 15 residues. V gave up 0 bases and J gave up 2 bases, with 10 bases separating them. CDR3 sequence: CASSEAHGLNYGYTF. As DNA, the CDR3 is TGTGCCAGCAGTGAAGCTCACGGGCTCAACTATGGCTACACCTTC.

The genes are TRBV14 and TRBJ2-3; no clear D gene. The CDR3 runs to 12 residues. Trimming removed 5 bases from V and 2 bases from J, with 5 bases in between. CDR1 and CDR2 from the germline V gene are SGHDN and FVKESK. The CDR3 nucleotides are TGTGCCAGCAGCGCAACCACAGATACGCAGTATTTT. Its translation is CASSATTDTQYF.

This clone was counted a few times. The chain carries TRBV6-5 and TRBJ1-5, with D hard to call. The CDR3 contains 12 residues. Germline V lookup: CDR1 MNHEY, CDR2 SVGAGI. V lost 6 bases to trimming and J lost 7 bases, with 10 bases between them. The CDR3 DNA sequence: TGTGCCAGCAGCATGTTTGGGCAGCCCCAGCATTTT. Translation gives CASSMFGQPQHF.

This clone has only a few counts. The chain employs TRBV9 and TRBJ1-6, with 7 bases matching TRBD1. The length of the CDR3 is 14 residues. CDR1 is SGDLS, CDR2 YYNGEE, per germline. Losses at the gene ends were 1 base for V and 7 bases for J; bases not matched to a gene: 2. The CDR3 coding sequence is TGTGCCAGCAGCGTAATGGACAGGAATTCACCCCTCCACTTT. This encodes CASSVMDRNSPLHF.

The CDR3 nucleotides read TGTGCCAGCAGCACGGGACAGATAGATCAGCCCCAGCATTTT. It translates to CASSTGQIDQPQHF. The chain has TRBV5-6 and TRBJ1-5; 7 bases line up with TRBD1. CDR3 length equals 14 residues. V lost 4 bases and J lost 5; bases outside the gene matches: 6. Germline-derived CDR1 and CDR2 are SGHDT and YYEEEE.

This chain uses TRBV6-1 with TRBJ1-1; D uncertain. V was shortened by 6 bases and J by 1 base, with 15 bases between the two germline ends. The length of the CDR3 is 15 residues. Germline assignment: CDR1 MNHNS and CDR2 SASEGT. The CDR3 DNA reads as TGTGCCAGCAGGGAGAATCGGGTCGGGAACACTGAAGCTTTCTTT. This translates into CASRENRVGNTEAFF.

This clone was detected a few times. CDR3 DNA sequence: TGTGCCAGCAGTTCTCCACGGGACAGGGCCCACGAGCAGTACTTC. Translated: CASSSPRDRAHEQYF. The chain is built from TRBV5-4 and TRBJ2-7; 9 bases are shared with TRBD1. From germline, CDR1 is SGHNT and CDR2 YYREEE (reference sequence). The ends lost 5 bases at V and 5 bases at J; junction bases unmatched: 11. The CDR3 covers 15 residues.

The chain couples TRBV6-1 to TRBJ2-5, with 9 bases fitting TRBD1. The junction had 10 bases not matched to a gene; V was cut back by 6 bases and J by 5 bases. The CDR3 has 15 amino acids. Per germline, CDR1 MNHNS and CDR2 SASEGT. The DNA for the CDR3 is TGTGCCAGCAGGGGGAGGGACAGGGCCGAGGAGACCCAGTACTTC. Residues: CASRGRDRAEETQYF.

The chain combines TRBV30 with TRBJ1-5; D is unresolved. V was clipped by 3 bases and J by 4 bases, with 10 bases between them. The germline gives CDR1 GTSNPN, CDR2 SVGIG (reference sequence). CDR3 size: 13 residues. The CDR3 coding sequence is TGTGCCTGGAGGACGGCTCAGAATCAGCCCCAGCATTTT. Protein product: CAWRTAQNQPQHF. Drawing the rest from reference TRBV30 and TRBJ1-5, the complete variable domain is SQTIHQWPATLVQPVGSPLSLECTVEGTSNPNLYWYRQAAGRGLQLLFYSVGIGQISSEVPQNLSASRPQDRQFILSSKKLLLSDSGFYLCAWRTAQNQPQHFGDGTRLSIL.

In this sample, this clone turned up a few times. The CDR3 DNA reads TGTGCCAGCAGCTCCAGTCAGCCTGGCCACGAGCAGTACTTC. Translation: CASSSSQPGHEQYF. This rearrangement joins TRBV13 to TRBJ2-7; D gene uncertain. The V and J ends lost 4 bases and 5 bases respectively, with 15 bases between them. This CDR3 has 14 amino acids. Germline CDR1 is PRHDT and CDR2 is FYEKMQ (reference sequence).

V usage is TRBV10-3 and J usage is TRBJ1-5, with 8 bases identical to TRBD1. Losses at the gene ends were 4 bases for V and 3 bases for J; bases not matched to a gene: 5. The CDR3 has 15 amino acids. The germline V gene has CDR1 ENHRY and CDR2 SYGVKD. This CDR3 is CAISVTGAPNQPQHF. CDR3 nucleotides: TGTGCCATCAGTGTGACAGGGGCTCCCAATCAGCCCCAGCATTTT.

The chain has TRBV29-1 and TRBJ1-2, with TRBD1 matching over 12 bases. V dropped 0 bases and J dropped 8; count of bases not matched to a gene: 4. The CDR3 length is 14 residues. The germline CDR1 and CDR2 sequences are SQVTM and ANQGSEA. DNA for the CDR3: TGCAGCGTTGAAGATGGGACAGGGGGCCGGGGCTACACCTTC. Its translation: CSVEDGTGGRGYTF.

The rearrangement uses TRBV18 and TRBJ2-6; 7 nucleotides align to TRBD1. Germline-derived CDR1 and CDR2 are KGHSH and LQKENI. The junction had 5 bases not matched to a gene; V was cut back by 5 bases and J by 4 bases. This CDR3 region has 15 residues. The CDR3 region has the DNA TGTGCCAGCTCATCGACAGGGTCCGGGGCCAACGTCCTGACTTTC. It yields the protein CASSSTGSGANVLTF. Using reference TRBV18 and TRBJ2-6 for the parts outside the CDR3, the full variable domain is NAGVMQNPRHLVRRRGQEARLRCSPMKGHSHVYWYRQLPEEGLKFMVYLQKENIIDESGMPKERFSAEFPKEGPSILRIQQVVRGDSAAYFCASSSTGSGANVLTFGAGSRLTVL.

The rearrangement uses TRBV7-3 and TRBJ2-3; D is unclear. Trimming took off 5 bases at V and 5 bases at J, with 11 bases between the two ends. CDR1 and CDR2 (germline): SGHTA, FQGTGA. This CDR3 comprises 13 residues. CDR3 DNA sequence: TGTGCCAGCAGCCGAATAAAAGGAGATACGCAGTATTTT. It codes for CASSRIKGDTQYF.

This clone was seen a few times. This chain links TRBV29-1 with TRBJ2-3, with D perhaps TRBD1 or TRBD2 (5 bases each). This CDR3 has 15 residues. Germline CDR1 reads SQVTM; CDR2 reads ANQGSEA. V lost 7 bases and J lost 4, with 21 bases in between. The CDR3 DNA is TGCAGCGGCAAAGGGGACGGTAAATACGCAGATACGCAGTATTTT. Residues: CSGKGDGKYADTQYF.

The chain links TRBV27 to TRBJ2-3; D is perhaps TRBD1 or TRBD2 (6 bases each). Trimming took 6 bases from V and 5 from J, leaving 18 bases between them. The CDR3 is 15 amino acids. Germline loops: CDR1 MNHEY, CDR2 SMNVEV (reference sequence). The CDR3 spells CASRKTRGEEDTQYF. The CDR3 nucleotides are TGTGCCAGCAGAAAGACAAGGGGGGAGGAAGATACGCAGTATTTT.

This clone was detected a few times. This chain joins TRBV5-1 and TRBJ2-4; 8 nucleotides agree with TRBD1. Germline V gives CDR1 SGHRS, CDR2 YFSETQ. The length of the CDR3 is 14 residues. Trimming at V came to 4 bases and at J to 6 bases, leaving 6 bases not matched to a gene. CDR3: CASSAGTGGNIQYF. For the CDR3, the DNA is TGCGCCAGCAGCGCGGGGACAGGTGGAAACATTCAGTACTTC.

This clone has only a few counts. This rearrangement joins TRBV2 to TRBJ2-5, with a possible D match to TRBD2 (6 bases). Germline CDR1 SNHLY, CDR2 FYNNEI. Trimming stripped 3 bases from V and 3 bases from J, with 11 bases between. The CDR3 has 14 residues. The CDR3 DNA follows: TGTGCCAGCAGTGAGGTAGTAGCGGAAGAGACCCAGTACTTC. Its protein is CASSEVVAEETQYF.

The V and J genes are TRBV4-1 and TRBJ2-7; D possibly corresponds to TRBD1 (6 bases). V was shortened by 0 bases and J by 0 bases, with 18 bases between the two germline ends. Germline assignment: CDR1 MGHRA and CDR2 YSYEKL. The CDR3 is made up of 18 amino acids. CDR3 in amino acids: CASSQDRGQGKSSYEQYF. The CDR3 region has the DNA TGCGCCAGCAGCCAAGATAGAGGCCAGGGGAAAAGCTCCTACGAGCAGTACTTC.

The CDR3 nucleotides are TGTGCCACCCTAGATAAGGATAGGAGGGAGACCCAGTACTTC. As protein: CATLDKDRRETQYF. The chain couples TRBV19 to TRBJ2-5, with D perhaps TRBD2 (5 bases). Germline V gene sequence: CDR1 LNHDA, CDR2 SQIVND (reference sequence). The CDR3 is 14 residues long. The V and J ends lost 10 bases and 5 bases respectively, with 20 bases between them.